This paragraph reports one T cell receptor beta chain. Antigen: not known. This sample is drawn from a study of blood T cells in healthy people across ages. Findings and limits, study-wide: The long-lived group displayed more naive CD4+ cells, plus higher diversity, than the aged donors did.

Individuals who donated were healthy Caucasians from Russia aged about 6 to 90. A J-beta primer mix and a sample-barcoded 5' primer were used in a second PCR of about 6 to 12 cycles. One entry per CDR3 protein, called by TCRdb with MiXCR from the 5' RACE reads. The table shows 900,000 to 950,000 distinct CDR3 sequences, with approximately 32% occurring only once. The junction had 4 bases not matched to a gene; V was cut back by 1 base and J by 7 bases. The CDR3 extends over 14 amino acids. Germline values: CDR1 SGHTA, CDR2 FQGNSA. This same sample was also taken into another study, of T cells of mothers and their children.

The chain joins TRBV7-2 to TRBJ2-1; 7 bases match TRBD2. The receptor's source is a woman aged 40 to 50 in good health. Sequencing input: blood. The CDR3 region has the DNA TGTGCCAGCAGCTTAGGAGCGGGGTGTAATGAGCAGTTCTTC. It specifies CASSLGAGCNEQFF.